This record concerns one TCR beta chain sequence. This clonotype was seen a handful of times. The clone's antigen remains unknown. Per-base quality was not reported, and no clone a single base away is much larger than it. The data originate from a study of CD8 T cells in Susac syndrome (dated by TCRdb to about 2019). The study in broad terms: The study used repertoire sequencing to test whether antigen drove CD8+ T cell activation and differentiation in Susac syndrome.

RNA was extracted using the RNeasy kit, and roughly 0.5 to 1 microgram was reverse transcribed with random hexamers. The immunoSEQ multiplex PCR assay, which covers 54 Vbeta and 13 Jbeta segments, was used to amplify TCR beta CDR3 regions. Bias from PCR amplification was corrected by using a synthetic template baseline for primer optimization and for computational correction. The source study handled its data this way. Reads were assigned to V, D and J genes according to IMGT and analyzed in immunoSEQ Analyzer, with only productive sequences retained. To calculate clonality, Shannon entropy was normalized by log2 of the number of productive unique sequences and then subtracted from one. For each patient and control, public and private clones were evaluated among the 100 most prevalent clones. A clone was defined as Susac-specific if it was absent from the healthy and MS cohorts, from more than 850 published viral clones and from other ImmuneACCESS disease sequences. Using fastp at Q25 and MiXCR, TCRdb reprocessed the public reads and kept productive beta chains. Rows are combined by CDR3 protein, so each entry shows the most common genes and DNA. TCRdb's processing, not the authors' own work, is the source of the V and J calls. The sample table contains about 160,000 distinct CDR3 sequences; only one count was recorded for roughly 94% of them. The ten largest account for roughly 0.1% of the sample.

Peripheral blood CD8+ and CD4+ T cells from healthy donors, Susac syndrome patients and multiple sclerosis patients were profiled by high-throughput TCR beta sequencing. Treatment-naive patients with stable or active relapsing-remitting disease fulfilling revised McDonald criteria were used as multiple sclerosis controls. Bulk CD8+ and CD4+ T cells were purified by magnetic negative isolation, while CD8+ TEMRA cells were enriched using FACS. Blood was collected in EDTA tubes and processed within 24 hours, with PBMCs isolated through density gradient centrifugation. PBMCs intended for TCR sequencing were cryopreserved in liquid nitrogen and thawed later in a water bath at 37 degrees C. The sorted or isolated CD4+, CD8+ and CD8+ TEMRA cells reached a purity of at least 90%. According to the germline V gene, CDR1 reads SGHTA and CDR2 reads FQGNSA. The CDR3 spans 16 residues, from the cysteine through the phenylalanine. Just CDR3 DNA is preserved here, 48 bases in frame from base 1. V is cut by 5 bases and J by 6 bases, and the space between the germline ends is 20 bases.

Broad study findings and their caveats: The TCR sequencing and HLA analysis was acknowledged to have included a relatively small number of individuals.

Recombination connected TRBV7-2 to TRBJ2-1; a tentative D call is TRBD2 (6 bases match). This TCR was recovered from a human donor with multiple sclerosis. The sample taken for sequencing was CD4+ T cells from PBMCs. The DNA is TGTGCCAGCAGCGCAAGACTAGTCCAAGCTAGCAATGAGCAGTTCTTC. This sequence encodes CASSARLVQASNEQFF.